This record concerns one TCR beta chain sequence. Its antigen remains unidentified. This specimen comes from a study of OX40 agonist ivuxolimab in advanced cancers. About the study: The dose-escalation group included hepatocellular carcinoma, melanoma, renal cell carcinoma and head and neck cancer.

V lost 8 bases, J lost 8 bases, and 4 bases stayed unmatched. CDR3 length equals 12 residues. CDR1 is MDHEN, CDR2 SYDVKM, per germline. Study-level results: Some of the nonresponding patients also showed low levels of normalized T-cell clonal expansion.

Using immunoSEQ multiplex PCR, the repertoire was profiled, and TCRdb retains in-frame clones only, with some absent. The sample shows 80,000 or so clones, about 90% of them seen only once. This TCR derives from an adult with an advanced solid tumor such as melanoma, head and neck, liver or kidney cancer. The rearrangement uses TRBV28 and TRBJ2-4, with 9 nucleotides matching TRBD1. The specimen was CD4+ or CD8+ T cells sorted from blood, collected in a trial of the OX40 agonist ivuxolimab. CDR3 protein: CASGQGLDIQYF. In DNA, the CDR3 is TGTGCCAGCGGACAGGGGCTGGACATTCAGTACTTC.